This T cell receptor (beta chain) was captured by sequencing in a study of early T cells in non-severe SARS-CoV-2 infection. Study details: RNA in bulk from unsorted whole blood was sequenced, and chains were unpaired.

Attachment of unique molecular identifiers was made to individual cDNA molecules. Each CDR3 protein gets one entry after TCRdb re-called the 5' RACE reads with MiXCR. The sample consists of roughly 52,000 distinct CDR3 sequences, 7% to 9% of them appearing once. Findings and limits, study-wide: Private and CD4 specificities were missed by VDJdb matching, which favored anti-spike CD8 responses.

The CDR3 runs 17 residues. Trimming removed 1 base from V and 0 bases from J, with 10 bases in between. In germline, CDR1 is SEHNR, CDR2 FQNEAQ (reference sequence). This clonotype was counted only a few times. What it binds is unknown. Sequencing was carried out using whole blood. The gene calls are TRBV7-9 and TRBJ1-6, with D tentatively TRBD1 (5 bases). The sequence derives from an adult who was a healthcare worker with PCR-confirmed SARS-CoV-2 infection or an uninfected control (not recorded which). CDR3 sequence: CASSLGGRDSYNSPLHF. The CDR3 nucleotides read TGTGCCAGCAGCTTAGGCGGCAGGGACTCCTATAATTCACCCCTCCACTTT. The complete variable domain, with remaining parts taken from reference TRBV7-9 and TRBJ1-6, reads DTGVSQNPRHKITKRGQNVTFRCDPISEHNRLYWYRQTLGQGPEFLTYFQNEAQLEKSRLLSDRFSAERPKGSFSTLEIQRTEQGDSAMYLCASSLGGRDSYNSPLHFGNGTRLTVT.